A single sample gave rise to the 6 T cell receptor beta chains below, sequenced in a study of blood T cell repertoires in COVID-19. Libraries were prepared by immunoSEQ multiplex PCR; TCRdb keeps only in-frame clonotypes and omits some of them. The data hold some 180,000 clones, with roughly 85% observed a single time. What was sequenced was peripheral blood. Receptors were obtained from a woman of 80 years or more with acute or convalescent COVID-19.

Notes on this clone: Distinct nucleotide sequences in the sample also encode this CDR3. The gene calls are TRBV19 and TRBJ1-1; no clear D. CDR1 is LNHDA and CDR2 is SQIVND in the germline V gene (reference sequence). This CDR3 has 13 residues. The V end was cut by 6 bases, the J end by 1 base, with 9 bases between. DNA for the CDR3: TGTGCCAGTAGCCCCCCCGGGAACACTGAAGCTTTCTTT. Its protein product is CASSPPGNTEAFF.

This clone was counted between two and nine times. The CDR3 loop reads CASRTGGAAGNTIYF. The CDR3 coding sequence is TGTGCCAGCAGGACAGGGGGCGCGGCTGGAAACACCATATATTTT. V is TRBV28 and J is TRBJ1-3; 10 bases line up with TRBD1. V gave up 6 bases and J gave up 2 bases; unmatched junction bases: 4. CDR3 length: 15 residues. Germline V gives CDR1 MDHEN, CDR2 SYDVKM.

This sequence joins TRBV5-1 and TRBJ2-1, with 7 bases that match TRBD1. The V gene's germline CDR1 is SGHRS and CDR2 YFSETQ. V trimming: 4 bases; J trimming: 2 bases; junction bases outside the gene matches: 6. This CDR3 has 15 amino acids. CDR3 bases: TGCGCCAGCAGCCGAGACAGGGATACCTACAATGAGCAGTTCTTC. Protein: CASSRDRDTYNEQFF. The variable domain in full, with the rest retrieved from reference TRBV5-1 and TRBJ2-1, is KAGVTQTPRYLIKTRGQQVTLSCSPISGHRSVSWYQQTPGQGLQFLFEYFSETQRNKGNFPGRFSGRQFSNSRSEMNVSTLELGDSALYLCASSRDRDTYNEQFFGPGTRLTVL.

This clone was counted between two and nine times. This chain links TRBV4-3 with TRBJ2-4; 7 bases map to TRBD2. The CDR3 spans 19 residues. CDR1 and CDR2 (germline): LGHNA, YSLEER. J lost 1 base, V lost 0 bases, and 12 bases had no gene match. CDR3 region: CASSQDIGGSHGAKNIQYF. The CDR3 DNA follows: TGCGCCAGCAGCCAAGATATCGGCGGGAGCCATGGGGCCAAAAACATTCAGTACTTC.

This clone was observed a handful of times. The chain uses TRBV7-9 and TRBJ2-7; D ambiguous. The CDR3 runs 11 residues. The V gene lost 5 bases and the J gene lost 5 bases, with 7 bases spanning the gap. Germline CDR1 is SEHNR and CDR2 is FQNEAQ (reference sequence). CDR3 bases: TGTGCCAGCAGCCCCCAGGACGAGCAGTACTTC. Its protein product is CASSPQDEQYF. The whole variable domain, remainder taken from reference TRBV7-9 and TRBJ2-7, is DTGVSQNPRHKITKRGQNVTFRCDPISEHNRLYWYRQTLGQGPEFLTYFQNEAQLEKSRLLSDRFSAERPKGSFSTLEIQRTEQGDSAMYLCASSPQDEQYFGPGTRLTVT.

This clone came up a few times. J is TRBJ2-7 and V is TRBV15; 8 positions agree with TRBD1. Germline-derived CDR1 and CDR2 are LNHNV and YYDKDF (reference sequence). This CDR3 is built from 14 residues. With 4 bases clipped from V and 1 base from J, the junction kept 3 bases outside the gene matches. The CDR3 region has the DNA TGTGCCACCAGCATATACAGGGGGTCCTACGAGCAGTACTTC. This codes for CATSIYRGSYEQYF.